This TCR beta chain was documented in a study of T cell responses to AZD1222 COVID-19 vaccine. Whole-study findings and limits: At baseline, seropositivity was found in only six or seven AZD1222 recipients.

This CDR3 is built from 16 residues. Germline V lookup: CDR1 ENHRY, CDR2 SYGVKD. Between the trimmed V and J ends, which lost 3 bases and 2 bases, there was a span of 16 bases. To note about this clone: The antigen is unknown.

TCRdb's table, derived via immunoSEQ multiplex PCR, lists solely in-frame clones and lacks some. The repertoire holds about 130,000 clones, roughly 92% seen once, with roughly 1.1% in the top ten. The material sequenced was peripheral blood, taken 28 days after the second AZD1222 dose. The TCR sequence derives from an adult who received the AZD1222 COVID-19 vaccine. The gene calls are TRBV10-3 and TRBJ1-2; possible D gene TRBD1, 6 bases. The chain's CDR3 is CAISDLLTGNNYGYTF. Written as DNA, the CDR3 is TGTGCCATCAGTGATCTTTTAACAGGGAACAACTATGGCTACACCTTC.